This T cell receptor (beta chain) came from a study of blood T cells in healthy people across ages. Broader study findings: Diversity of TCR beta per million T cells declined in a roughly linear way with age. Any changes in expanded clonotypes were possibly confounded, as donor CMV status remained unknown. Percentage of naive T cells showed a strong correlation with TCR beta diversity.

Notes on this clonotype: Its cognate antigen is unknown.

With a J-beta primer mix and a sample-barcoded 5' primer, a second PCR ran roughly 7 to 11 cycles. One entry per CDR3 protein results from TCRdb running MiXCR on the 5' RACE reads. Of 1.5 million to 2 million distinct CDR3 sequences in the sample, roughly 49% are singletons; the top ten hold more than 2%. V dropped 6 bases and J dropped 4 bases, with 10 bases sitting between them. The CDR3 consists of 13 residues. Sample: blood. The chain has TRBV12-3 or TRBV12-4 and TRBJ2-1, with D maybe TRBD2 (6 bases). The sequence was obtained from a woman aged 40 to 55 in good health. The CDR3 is CASRGGRYNEQFF. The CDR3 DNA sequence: TGTGCCAGCAGGGGGGGTAGGTACAATGAGCAGTTCTTC.